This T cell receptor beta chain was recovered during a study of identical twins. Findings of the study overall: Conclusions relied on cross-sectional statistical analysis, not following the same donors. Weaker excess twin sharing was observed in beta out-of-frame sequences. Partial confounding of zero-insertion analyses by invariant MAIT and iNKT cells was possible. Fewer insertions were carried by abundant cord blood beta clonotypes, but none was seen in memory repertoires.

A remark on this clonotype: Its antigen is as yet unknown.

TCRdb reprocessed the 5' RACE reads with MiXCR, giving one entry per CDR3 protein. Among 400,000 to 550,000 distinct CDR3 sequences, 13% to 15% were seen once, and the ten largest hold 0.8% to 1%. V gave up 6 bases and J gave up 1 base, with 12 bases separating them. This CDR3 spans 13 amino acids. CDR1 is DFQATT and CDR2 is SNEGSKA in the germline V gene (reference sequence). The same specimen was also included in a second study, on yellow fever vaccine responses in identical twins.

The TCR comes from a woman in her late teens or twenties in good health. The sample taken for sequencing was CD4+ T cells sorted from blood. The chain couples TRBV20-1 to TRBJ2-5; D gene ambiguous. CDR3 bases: TGCAGTGCACTCGGACGTAGCCAAGAGACCCAGTACTTC. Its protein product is CSALGRSQETQYF.